This T cell receptor (beta chain) came from a study of OX40 agonist ivuxolimab in advanced cancers. There are 16 residues in the CDR3. The junction had 6 bases not matched to a gene; V was cut back by 1 base and J by 5 bases. The germline gives CDR1 SEHNR, CDR2 FQNEAQ (reference sequence). TCRdb's table, derived via immunoSEQ multiplex PCR, lists solely in-frame clones and lacks some. The sample contains 60,000 to 75,000 clones, about 85% of which appear only once. The TCR originated in an adult with an advanced solid tumor such as melanoma, head and neck, liver or kidney cancer. The starting material was CD4+ or CD8+ T cells sorted from blood, obtained in a trial of the OX40 agonist ivuxolimab. This chain links TRBV7-9 with TRBJ1-5; the match to TRBD1 covers 9 bases. CDR3 loop: CASSLGVGQGYQPQHF. The CDR3 nucleotides are TGTGCCAGCAGCTTAGGGGTGGGACAGGGATATCAGCCCCAGCATTTT. The full variable domain, its missing parts supplied by reference TRBV7-9 and TRBJ1-5, is DTGVSQNPRHKITKRGQNVTFRCDPISEHNRLYWYRQTLGQGPEFLTYFQNEAQLEKSRLLSDRFSAERPKGSFSTLEIQRTEQGDSAMYLCASSLGVGQGYQPQHFGDGTRLSIL.